This TCR beta chain comes out of a study of T cells in Graves' hyperthyroidism and ophthalmopathy. The study's findings and limits: Most thyroid clonotypes expanded above 0.001 appeared in blood too. The model anticipated ophthalmopathy a median about six months pre-onset.

Comment on this clonotype: The antigen remains undetermined.

RNA transcripts served as the template for amplifying TCR beta CDR3 regions. HTBI primers were employed in a first-round RT-PCR of the TCR CDR3. TCRdb re-called the multiplex PCR reads with MiXCR, one entry per CDR3 protein. The sample shows about 620,000 distinct CDR3 sequences, about 16% of them seen only once. Trimming shortened V by 8 bases and J by 4 bases, and 15 bases separated the two germline ends. CDR1 is MNHEY, CDR2 SMNVEV, per germline (reference sequence). This CDR3 spans 14 amino acids. The V call is TRBV27, the J call TRBJ1-5; D call uncertain. The sample comprised blood. This receptor was obtained from a woman aged 25 to 39 with Graves' hyperthyroidism. The CDR3 region is CASGSPFLNQPQHF. CDR3 in DNA: TGTGCCAGCGGGTCCCCCTTCTTAAATCAGCCCCAGCATTTT.